Sequencing of this TCR beta chain was carried out in a study of CD4 T cells in relation to SARS-CoV-2 and coronaviruses. For this clone: The antigen is unknown.

Repertoires were generated with immunoSEQ multiplex PCR, while TCRdb's copy carries only in-frame clones and drops some. Here the sample spans more than 9,000 clones, 87% being singletons. Naive and memory CD4+ T cells came from enriched cryopreserved PBMCs. Broader study findings: Culture-expanded clones reflect memory recall rather than primary priming during culture. The cross-reactivity analysis covered only spike protein, not other viral proteins.

Sequencing input: naive CD4+ T cells from PBMCs. Described subset: naive CD4+ T cells isolated by negative enrichment. This clonotype was obtained from an adult with COVID-19.

CDR3 DNA sequence: TGCAGCGTTGTTCGCTCTGGGGCCAACGTCCTGACTTTC. Translating it yields CSVVRSGANVLTF. J is TRBJ2-6 and V is TRBV29-1; D remains ambiguous. CDR1 is SQVTM, CDR2 ANQGSEA, per germline. V was shortened by 4 bases and J by 0 bases, with 4 bases between the two germline ends. CDR3 size: 13 residues.